This TCR beta chain was captured by sequencing in a study of blood T cell repertoires in COVID-19. Profiling relied on immunoSEQ multiplex PCR, and the TCRdb table lists in-frame clones only, not all of them. The top ten hold 5% to 7% of the sample, which has about 37,000 clones, about nine tenths seen once. The CDR3 covers 13 residues. V dropped 6 bases and J dropped 3; count of bases not matched to a gene: 4. This receptor was taken from a human donor in a cohort sampled during active COVID-19. The rearrangement uses TRBV12-3 or TRBV12-4 and TRBJ2-7; 8 bases agree with TRBD1. Sequencing was done on a sample of peripheral blood. The CDR3, as DNA: TGTGCCAGCAGCGGACAGGGCGTCTACGAGCAGTACTTC. Translation: CASSGQGVYEQYF.